The 3 T cell receptor beta chains below were found in one sample sequenced in a study of CD8 T cells in Susac syndrome. Reverse transcription used roughly 0.5 to 1 ug RNA and random hexamers. MiXCR was run by TCRdb on the immunoSEQ multiplex PCR reads, yielding one entry per CDR3 protein. Of 140,000 or so distinct CDR3 sequences listed, approximately 96% are singletons. Sequencing was carried out using CD4+ T cells from PBMCs. The receptors stem from a human donor with multiple sclerosis.

J is TRBJ1-5 and V is TRBV7-2, with D unresolved. The V end was cut by 1 base, the J end by 0 bases, with 7 bases between. CDR3 length: 15 amino acids. CDR1 and CDR2 (germline): SGHTA, FQGNSA. CDR3 amino acids: CASSLGLTSNQPQHF. The CDR3 nucleotides read TGTGCCAGCAGCTTAGGATTGACTAGCAATCAGCCCCAGCATTTT.

V gene TRBV5-6 combines with J gene TRBJ2-2; D remains ambiguous. Germline CDR1 is SGHDT and CDR2 is YYEEEE. There are 17 residues in the CDR3. With 2 bases removed from V and 1 base from J, the gap between germline ends came to 15 bases. The CDR3 DNA is TGTGCCAGCAGCTTTACCTCTTCACGTCTGAACACCGGGGAGCTGTTTTTT. It yields the protein CASSFTSSRLNTGELFF.

The chain has TRBV2 and TRBJ2-5; possibly TRBD2 for D (5 bases). This CDR3 is built from 12 residues. Germline assignment: CDR1 SNHLY and CDR2 FYNNEI. Trimming shortened V by 7 bases and J by 2 bases, and 8 bases separated the two germline ends. CDR3 DNA sequence: TGTGCCAGCACCCCGGGGCAAGAGACCCAGTACTTC. It codes for CASTPGQETQYF.